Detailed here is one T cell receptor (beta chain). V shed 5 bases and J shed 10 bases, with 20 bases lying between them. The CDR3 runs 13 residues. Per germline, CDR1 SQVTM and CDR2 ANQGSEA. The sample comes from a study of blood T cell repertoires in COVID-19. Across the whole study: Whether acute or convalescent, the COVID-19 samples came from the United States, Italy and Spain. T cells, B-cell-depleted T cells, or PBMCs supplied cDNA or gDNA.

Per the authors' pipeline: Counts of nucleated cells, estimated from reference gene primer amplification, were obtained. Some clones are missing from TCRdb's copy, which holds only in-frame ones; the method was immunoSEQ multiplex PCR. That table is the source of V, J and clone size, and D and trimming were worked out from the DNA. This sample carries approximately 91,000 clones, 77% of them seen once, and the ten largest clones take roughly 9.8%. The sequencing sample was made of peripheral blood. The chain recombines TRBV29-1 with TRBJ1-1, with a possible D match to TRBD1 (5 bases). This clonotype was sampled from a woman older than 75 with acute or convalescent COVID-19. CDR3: CSVHLGAQGGAFF. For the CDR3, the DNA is TGCAGCGTTCACCTGGGAGCGCAGGGAGGAGCTTTCTTT.